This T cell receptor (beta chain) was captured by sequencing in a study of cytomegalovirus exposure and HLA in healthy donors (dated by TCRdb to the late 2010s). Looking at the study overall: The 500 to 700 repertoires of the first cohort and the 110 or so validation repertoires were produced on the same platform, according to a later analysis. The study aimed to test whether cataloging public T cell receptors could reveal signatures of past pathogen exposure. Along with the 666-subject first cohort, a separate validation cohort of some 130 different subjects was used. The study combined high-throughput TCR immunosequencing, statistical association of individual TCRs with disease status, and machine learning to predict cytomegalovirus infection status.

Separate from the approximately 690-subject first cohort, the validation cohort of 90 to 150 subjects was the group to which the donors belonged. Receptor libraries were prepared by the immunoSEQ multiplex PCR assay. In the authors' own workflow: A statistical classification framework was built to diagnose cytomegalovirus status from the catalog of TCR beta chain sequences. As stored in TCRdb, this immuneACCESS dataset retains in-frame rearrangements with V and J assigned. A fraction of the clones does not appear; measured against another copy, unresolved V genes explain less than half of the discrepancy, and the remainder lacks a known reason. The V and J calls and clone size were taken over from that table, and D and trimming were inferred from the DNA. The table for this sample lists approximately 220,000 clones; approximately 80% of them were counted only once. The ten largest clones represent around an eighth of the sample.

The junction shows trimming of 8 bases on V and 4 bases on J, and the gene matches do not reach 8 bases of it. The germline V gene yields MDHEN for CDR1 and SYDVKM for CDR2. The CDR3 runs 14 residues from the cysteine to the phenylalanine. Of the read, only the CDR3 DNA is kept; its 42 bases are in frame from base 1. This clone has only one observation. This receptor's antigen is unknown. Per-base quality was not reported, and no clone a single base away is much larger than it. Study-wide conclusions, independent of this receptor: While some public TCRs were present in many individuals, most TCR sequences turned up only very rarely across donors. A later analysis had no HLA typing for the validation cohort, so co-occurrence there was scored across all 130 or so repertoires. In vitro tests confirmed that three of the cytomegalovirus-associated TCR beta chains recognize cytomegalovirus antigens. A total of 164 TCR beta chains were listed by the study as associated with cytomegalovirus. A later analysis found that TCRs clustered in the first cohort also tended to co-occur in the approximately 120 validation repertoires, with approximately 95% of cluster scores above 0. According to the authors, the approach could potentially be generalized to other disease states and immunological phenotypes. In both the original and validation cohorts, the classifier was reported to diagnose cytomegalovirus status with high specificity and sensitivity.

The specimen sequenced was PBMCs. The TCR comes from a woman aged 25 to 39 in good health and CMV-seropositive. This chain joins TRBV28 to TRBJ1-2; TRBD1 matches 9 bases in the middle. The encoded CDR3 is CASRRQGESYGYTF. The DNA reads TGTGCCAGCCGGCGACAGGGGGAGTCCTATGGCTACACCTTC.